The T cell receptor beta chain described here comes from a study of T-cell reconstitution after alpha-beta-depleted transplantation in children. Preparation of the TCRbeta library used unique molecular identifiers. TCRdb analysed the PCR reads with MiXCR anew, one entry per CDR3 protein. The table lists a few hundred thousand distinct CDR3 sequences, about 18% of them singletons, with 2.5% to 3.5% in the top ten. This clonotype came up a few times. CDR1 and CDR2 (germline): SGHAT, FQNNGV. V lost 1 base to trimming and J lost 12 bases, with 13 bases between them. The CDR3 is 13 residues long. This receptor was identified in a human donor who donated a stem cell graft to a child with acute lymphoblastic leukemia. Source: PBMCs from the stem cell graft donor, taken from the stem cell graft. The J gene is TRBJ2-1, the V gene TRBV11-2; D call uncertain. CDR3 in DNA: TGTGCCAGCAGCTTAGGGCCACACCCTGGGCAGTTCTTC. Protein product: CASSLGPHPGQFF.